This T cell receptor beta chain was retrieved from a study of cytomegalovirus exposure and HLA in healthy donors (dated by TCRdb to about 2017). Some background on the complete study: An earlier analysis of 587 of the donors reported 276 Gb of sequence data and around 110 million unique TCR beta sequences obtained from 180 million or so T cells. Both class I and class II loci were covered by HLA typing, at four-digit resolution. The study was designed to test whether signatures of past pathogen exposure could be identified by cataloging public T cell receptors. The T cell repertoires of 700 or so subjects were profiled by immunosequencing and related to cytomegalovirus serostatus. An earlier analysis of 500 to 650 of the donors applied high-throughput TCR beta sequencing to assess whether each TCR beta V gene segment acted as functional or pseudogenic. Donor age, sex, ethnicity and CMV serostatus were compiled together with the repertoire data. A separate validation cohort of over a hundred different subjects was used in addition to the approximately 610-subject first cohort. On average, 235,054 unique TCR beta nucleotide sequences were sequenced per donor among 398 genotyped donors of the cohort, with about 19% of those sequences being non-productive. All discovery cohort repertoires had been generated on a single sequencing platform. To predict cytomegalovirus infection status, the study brought together high-throughput TCR immunosequencing, statistical association of individual TCRs with disease status, and machine learning. A later analysis re-examined previously published TCR beta repertoires from over 500 donors and added high-resolution HLA genotyping to investigate patterns of TCR occurrence. An early release covering about 600 HLA-typed donors comprised about 310 gigabases of sequencing data and around 80 million unique TCR sequences. Because of strong linkage in the cohort, roughly five DR-DQ haplotypes were treated as single units for association and clustering. The later analysis used no new phenotypic data to find candidate immune exposures, relying instead on TCR beta sequences and their occurrence across donors. In a later genetic analysis, genome-wide SNP genotypes for about three fifths of the 666 donors were used, and that subset was treated as a discovery cohort. Among the roughly 400 genotyped donors, around 79% belonged to the genetic ancestry cluster associated with self-reported Caucasian donors. The number of typed donors differed by locus: about 620-640 for A, B, C, DRB1 and DQB1; approximately 520 for DQA1; approximately 610 for DPA1; and about 450 for DPB1. Overall study results and their limits: According to a later analysis, parvovirus B19, influenza, CMV and Epstein-Barr virus appeared linked to several top co-occurrence clusters. In a later analysis, around 17,000 TCR beta sequences were associated with specific HLA alleles at a false discovery rate of 0.05. Compared with the roughly 720-donor mean, donors in an Asian-associated ancestry cluster had fewer N-insertions in productive TCRs, according to a later genetic analysis. A total of 150 to 200 TCR beta chains were listed by the study as associated with cytomegalovirus. Broadly in line with IMGT annotations, most TCR beta V segments showed up in productive rearrangements about 87% or about 30% of the time in an earlier analysis of 450 to 600 of the donors. Linkage disequilibrium might explain the correlated functional status among segregating V segments, but an unknown experimental factor could not be excluded. Across donors, most TCR sequences were observed very rarely, whereas some public TCRs were present in many individuals. A cluster of highly shared sequence variants was judged likely to represent a technical artifact of the sequencing pipeline. In both the original and validation cohorts, the classifier was reported to diagnose cytomegalovirus status with high specificity and sensitivity. In vitro tests confirmed that a few of the cytomegalovirus-associated TCR beta chains recognize cytomegalovirus antigens. Because HLA typing was unavailable for some donors at each locus, only the typed subset was used in association tests. The authors suggested that the approach could potentially be extended to other disease states and immunological phenotypes. A further reported finding was that TCR beta sequences accurately predicted the HLA-A and HLA-B alleles for most subjects in the first cohort. Some IMGT-functional V segments, including TRBV6-2 and TRBV6-3, could not be distinguished by the 87-base-pair reads and were therefore excluded. The presence/absence analyses assumed that sequencing depth was roughly uniform across donors, and that assumption may not be true. Compared with equally common non-associated chains, HLA-associated TCR beta chains in a later analysis were more clonally expanded and had lower generation probabilities. Immune exposure information for the cohort was limited to CMV serostatus. When HLA alleles, especially DR and DQ, strongly co-occurred, TCR associations were difficult to assign to individual alleles. Most CMV-associated TCR beta chains appeared to be HLA-restricted in a later analysis, and the HLA associations seemed to be driven largely by CMV exposure. This cohort had only TCR beta chains sequenced, and the lack of alpha or paired-chain data limited which features could be detected. V-gene and J-gene trimming of TCR beta chains was associated with a missense DCLRE1C variant in a later genetic analysis, and the association was replicated in an independent cohort. In a later analysis, the rate of TCR association differed among HLA loci, with DRB1 alleles having the most associated TCRs and HLA-C alleles having the fewest. Over 15 rarely observed V segments, including chromosome 9 orphons, were excluded from the earlier analysis of approximately 500 of the donors because counts were too low.

Library generation was performed with the immunoSEQ multiplex PCR assay. A mixture of 60 forward primers for TCR Vbeta segments and 13 reverse primers for TCR Jbeta segments was used in the multiplex PCR. The CDR3 region of rearranged TCR beta genes was amplified from genomic DNA by a multiplex PCR assay. The Illumina HiSeq System was used to sequence the amplified TCR beta libraries as 87-base-pair reads. The study's own analysis went as follows. In a later analysis, approximately 74 million unique TCR beta chains were counted across the roughly 610 repertoires, and roughly 11 million of these chains were shared by at least two donors. To remove PCR and sequencing errors, raw reads were error-corrected and collapsed into unique sequences using a nearest-neighbor algorithm that merged closely related sequences. Alignment of CDR3 sequences to IMGT reference sequences was used to assign V, D and J gene segments. For a sequence to be retained, a match of at least six nucleotides was required to both a V gene segment and a J gene segment. Rearrangements were called productive when the CDR3 lacked stop codons and stayed in frame with V and J; all others were non-productive. CDR3 was defined according to IMGT convention as the region running from the second conserved V-encoded cysteine to the conserved J-encoded phenylalanine. Sequences without an unambiguous match to a single V gene segment were excluded from the earlier analysis of a few hundred of the donors. In an earlier analysis of 587 of the donors, V segments were called functional above 56.7% productive rearrangements and were called segregating when the between-donor standard deviation exceeded 5%. A statistical classification framework was developed to diagnose cytomegalovirus status using the catalog of TCR beta chain sequences. A later analysis assigned V and J genes by comparing TCR nucleotide sequences with IMGT/GENE-DB human TR gene sequences. Using the TCRdist pipeline, a later analysis assigned CDR3 sequences along with most-parsimonious VDJ recombination scenarios. In a later analysis, every TCR beta chain was defined by the combination of its CDR3 amino acid sequence and its V-gene family, and reads without a unique V-gene family were dropped. In a later analysis, fewer than 600 highly shared, low-generation-probability nucleotide sequences were removed to address suspected cross-contamination and a sequencing artifact. In a later analysis, a clonal expansion index for each public chain was calculated from normalized within-repertoire ranks of inferred template counts. A later analysis computed generation probabilities with a VDJ recombination model fitted to out-of-frame rearrangements, and checked the results against IGoR. A later analysis scored TCR-TCR, TCR-HLA and TCR-CMV co-occurrence with hypergeometric tests, applying a repertoire-size bias correction to TCR pairs. A later analysis estimated false discovery rates by permuting HLA or CMV assignments 20 times. In a later analysis, co-occurring TCRs were grouped with DBSCAN, and TCRdist sequence similarity was added when clustering was performed within HLA-allele-positive subsets. Repertoires with fewer than 30,000 or more than 120,000 public chains were left out of co-occurrence clustering, as were a handful of repertoires with anomalous nucleotide sharing. TCRdb re-hosts the immuneACCESS table, in-frame sequences only. Its copies lack some clones; in the studies checked, an unresolved V gene accounts for under half of them, and the cause for the rest is not known. V and J calls and clone size are given by that table; D and trimming were obtained from the DNA. Across this sample there are 150,000 to 200,000 clones, with about 79% seen only once. Around 15% of the sample goes to the ten largest clones.

The cohort consisted of some 730 healthy bone marrow donors. At the time of sampling, every cohort member was nominally healthy, though immune exposures that went unrecorded were likely present. The donor tested CMV seropositive and was one of the 289 seropositive cohort members. A peripheral blood sample was provided by each donor, and peripheral blood mononuclear cells were used for TCR beta sequencing. The Qiagen DNeasy Blood Extraction Kit was used to extract genomic DNA from the blood cell samples. Per the germline V gene, MDHEN is the CDR1 and SYDVKM is the CDR2. Trimmed from V: 3 bases; trimmed from J: 5 bases; junction bases lacking a gene match: 6. Measured from the cysteine to the phenylalanine, the CDR3 is 15 residues long. Of all the DNA, just the CDR3 is kept, 45 bases in frame from base 1. Turning to this clone: The antigen it recognizes is unknown. No base quality information exists; no much larger clone differs at one position.

The specimen was PBMCs. The rearranged chain carries TRBV28 and TRBJ2-3; 9 central nucleotides agree with TRBD2. The sequence was obtained from a man aged 45 to 65 in good health and CMV-seropositive. The CDR3 sequence is CASSFMAGGQDTQYF. The nucleotide sequence is TGTGCCAGCAGTTTCATGGCGGGGGGGCAAGATACGCAGTATTTT.